This T cell receptor (beta chain) was sequenced in a study of T cell changes during pregnancy in multiple sclerosis. Unmatched junction bases numbered 12, after V lost 4 bases and J lost 10 bases. This CDR3 contains 16 residues. The germline V gene encodes CDR1 MNHNY and CDR2 SVGAGI (reference sequence). Only in-frame clones appear in the TCRdb table, and some are missing; sequencing was by immunoSEQ multiplex PCR. The data hold tens of thousands of clones, with around nine tenths observed a single time. The sequencing here drew on peripheral blood, taken in the first trimester of pregnancy. This TCR came from a female donor in good health, enrolled as a control in a pregnancy study. J is TRBJ2-1 and V is TRBV6-6, with 11 bases matching TRBD1. Here the CDR3 reads CASSSVGDRGIQEQFF. For the CDR3, the DNA is TGTGCCAGCAGTTCAGTTGGGGACAGGGGGATACAGGAGCAGTTCTTC.